This is a list of T cell receptor beta chains from one sample in a study of T cell changes during pregnancy in multiple sclerosis. Method: immunoSEQ multiplex PCR; TCRdb's copy keeps in-frame clones and lacks some. The table lists about 33,000 clones, around 90% of them singletons, with approximately 2.6% in the top ten. Material: CD4+ T cells from peripheral blood mononuclear cells, obtained in the third trimester of pregnancy. The receptors originated from a female donor in good health, enrolled as a control in a pregnancy study. Both conserved end residues are part of each CDR3. D genes are given only for firm matches. The listing skips clone size in some rows; elsewhere it reads once, few, many or a size class.

len: 14
d_gene: TRBD2
j_gene: TRBJ2-1
v_gene: TRBV28
abundance: -
CDR3nt: TGTGCCAGCAGTCCCCGGCTAGCGGGAGGCGCGCAGTTCTTC
CDR3aa: CASSPRLAGGAQFF

len: 15
d_gene: TRBD2
j_gene: TRBJ2-7
v_gene: TRBV28
abundance: -
CDR3nt: TGTGCCAGCTCCCAAGGGGTAGCGGGAGCCCACGAGCAGTACTTC
CDR3aa: CASSQGVAGAHEQYF

len: 15
d_gene: TRBD2
j_gene: TRBJ2-7
v_gene: TRBV25-1
abundance: -
CDR3nt: TGTGCCAGCAGCGTAGCGGGAGGGAGCTCCTACGAGCAGTACTTC
CDR3aa: CASSVAGGSSYEQYF

len: 15
d_gene: -
j_gene: TRBJ1-1
v_gene: TRBV19
abundance: -
CDR3nt: TGTGCCAGTAGTTTCCCGGACAGATCGAACACTGAAGCTTTCTTT
CDR3aa: CASSFPDRSNTEAFF

len: 14
d_gene: TRBD1
j_gene: TRBJ1-1
v_gene: TRBV6-5
abundance: -
CDR3nt: TGTGCCAGCAGTGAACGGGACAGGTCGACTGAAGCTTTCTTT
CDR3aa: CASSERDRSTEAFF

len: 15
d_gene: -
j_gene: TRBJ2-3
v_gene: TRBV7-2
abundance: -
CDR3nt: TGTGCCAGCAGCTTACGAGCTAGCGGCACAGATACGCAGTATTTT
CDR3aa: CASSLRASGTDTQYF

len: 13
d_gene: -
j_gene: TRBJ1-4
v_gene: TRBV7-8
abundance: once
CDR3nt: TGTGCCAGCAGCTTAGGTGGGGGCGAAAAACTGTTTTTT
CDR3aa: CASSLGGGEKLFF

len: 13
d_gene: -
j_gene: TRBJ1-5
v_gene: TRBV19
abundance: -
CDR3nt: TGTGCCAGTACCCCGGGTCTTCTTCAGCCCCAGCATTTT
CDR3aa: CASTPGLLQPQHF

len: 16
d_gene: TRBD1
j_gene: TRBJ2-7
v_gene: TRBV6-1
abundance: -
CDR3nt: TGTGCCAGCAGTGAAGCTATGGGACAGGGGGCGAGGGAGCAGTACTTC
CDR3aa: CASSEAMGQGAREQYF

len: 14
d_gene: -
j_gene: TRBJ1-6
v_gene: TRBV9
abundance: once
CDR3nt: TGTGCCAGCAGCCCGGGCACGGGGGTTTCACCCCTCCACTTT
CDR3aa: CASSPGTGVSPLHF

len: 12
d_gene: TRBD1
j_gene: TRBJ1-1
v_gene: TRBV28
abundance: -
CDR3nt: TGTGCCAGCAGTTTATCACAGGGGAGGACTTTCTTT
CDR3aa: CASSLSQGRTFF

len: 16
d_gene: -
j_gene: TRBJ1-2
v_gene: TRBV4-2
abundance: -
CDR3nt: TGTGCCAGCAGCCAAGACCCACAGGGTTCTAACTATGGCTACACCTTC
CDR3aa: CASSQDPQGSNYGYTF

len: 15
d_gene: -
j_gene: TRBJ1-4
v_gene: TRBV27
abundance: -
CDR3nt: TGTGCCAGTCGATATGGGGGGGCAACTAATGAAAAACTGTTTTTT
CDR3aa: CASRYGGATNEKLFF

len: 13
d_gene: -
j_gene: TRBJ1-3
v_gene: TRBV10-1
abundance: -
CDR3nt: TGCGCCAGCAGTGAAGGGGCAAGAAACACCATATATTTT
CDR3aa: CASSEGARNTIYF

len: 13
d_gene: -
j_gene: TRBJ1-5
v_gene: TRBV18
abundance: -
CDR3nt: TGTGCCAGCTCACCTGCTATGGATCAGCCCCAGCATTTT
CDR3aa: CASSPAMDQPQHF

len: 16
d_gene: TRBD2
j_gene: TRBJ2-3
v_gene: TRBV6-1
abundance: -
CDR3nt: TGTGCCAGCAGTGGGCGGCTAGCGGACCTCACAGATACGCAGTATTTT
CDR3aa: CASSGRLADLTDTQYF

len: 15
d_gene: -
j_gene: TRBJ1-3
v_gene: TRBV6-5
abundance: -
CDR3nt: TGTGCCAGCAGGGGCGCAGGGCCCTCTGGAAACACCATATATTTT
CDR3aa: CASRGAGPSGNTIYF

len: 15
d_gene: TRBD1
j_gene: TRBJ1-2
v_gene: TRBV28
abundance: -
CDR3nt: TGTGCCAGCAGTTCAACCACAGGGGCGGTCAGAGGCTACACCTTC
CDR3aa: CASSSTTGAVRGYTF

len: 16
d_gene: -
j_gene: TRBJ1-4
v_gene: TRBV4-2
abundance: -
CDR3nt: TGTGCCAGCAGCCAAAAACAGGGCGGGCCTAATGAAAAACTGTTTTTT
CDR3aa: CASSQKQGGPNEKLFF

len: 13
d_gene: TRBD1
j_gene: TRBJ1-1
v_gene: TRBV7-2
abundance: -
CDR3nt: TGTGCCAGCAGCTGGGACAGGAACACTGAAGCTTTCTTT
CDR3aa: CASSWDRNTEAFF

len: 15
d_gene: TRBD1
j_gene: TRBJ1-2
v_gene: TRBV7-2
abundance: -
CDR3nt: TGTGCCAGCAGCTTAGGCGACAGGGGGGTCTATGGCTACACCTTC
CDR3aa: CASSLGDRGVYGYTF

len: 11
d_gene: -
j_gene: TRBJ2-7
v_gene: TRBV20-1
abundance: -
CDR3nt: TGCAGTGCTAGACCCTTCGGGGAGCAGTACTTC
CDR3aa: CSARPFGEQYF

len: 16
d_gene: TRBD2
j_gene: TRBJ2-1
v_gene: TRBV18
abundance: -
CDR3nt: TGTGCCAGCTCACCCCCGGGACTAGCGGGATCCAATGAGCAGTTCTTC
CDR3aa: CASSPPGLAGSNEQFF

len: 13
d_gene: TRBD1
j_gene: TRBJ1-2
v_gene: TRBV5-4
abundance: -
CDR3nt: TGTGCCAGCAGCTTGGTAACAGGGGAAGGCTACACCTTC
CDR3aa: CASSLVTGEGYTF

len: 14
d_gene: TRBD1
j_gene: TRBJ1-4
v_gene: TRBV5-1
abundance: -
CDR3nt: TGCGCCAGCAGCTCCGGGACAGGGGATGAAAAACTGTTTTTT
CDR3aa: CASSSGTGDEKLFF

len: 14
d_gene: TRBD2
j_gene: TRBJ2-5
v_gene: TRBV6-6
abundance: -
CDR3nt: TGTGCCAGCAGTTACTGGGGGGGTAAAGAGACCCAGTACTTC
CDR3aa: CASSYWGGKETQYF

len: 14
d_gene: TRBD1
j_gene: TRBJ1-6
v_gene: TRBV28
abundance: -
CDR3nt: TGTGCCAGCAGTCTGGGACAGGCCATTCGGCCCCTCCACTTT
CDR3aa: CASSLGQAIRPLHF

len: 14
d_gene: TRBD2
j_gene: TRBJ2-7
v_gene: TRBV2
abundance: few
CDR3nt: TGTGCCAGCAGTGACCGCGGGGGGCCCTACGAGCAGTACTTC
CDR3aa: CASSDRGGPYEQYF

len: 14
d_gene: TRBD2
j_gene: TRBJ2-1
v_gene: TRBV7-2
abundance: once
CDR3nt: TGTGCCAGCAGACGACTAGCGGGAGTCAATGAGCAGTTCTTC
CDR3aa: CASRRLAGVNEQFF

len: 15
d_gene: TRBD1
j_gene: TRBJ2-5
v_gene: TRBV7-9
abundance: -
CDR3nt: TGTGCCAGCAGCCCGGAAGGACAGGCCCAAGAGACCCAGTACTTC
CDR3aa: CASSPEGQAQETQYF

len: 19
d_gene: TRBD1
j_gene: TRBJ2-7
v_gene: TRBV28
abundance: once
CDR3nt: TGTGCCAGCAGTTTATGGTTCGTCGGGACAGAAAACGGGGCCTACGAGCAGTACTTC
CDR3aa: CASSLWFVGTENGAYEQYF

len: 14
d_gene: -
j_gene: TRBJ2-7
v_gene: TRBV18
abundance: -
CDR3nt: TGTGCCAGCTCACCACGTCGGGACTCCTACGAGCAGTACTTC
CDR3aa: CASSPRRDSYEQYF

len: 14
d_gene: TRBD1
j_gene: TRBJ1-5
v_gene: TRBV6-6
abundance: once
CDR3nt: TGTGCCAGCAATGACAGGGGCAGCAATCAGCCCCAGCATTTT
CDR3aa: CASNDRGSNQPQHF

len: 15
d_gene: -
j_gene: TRBJ2-3
v_gene: TRBV11-3
abundance: -
CDR3nt: TGTGCCAGCAGCTTAATGAGCGGGCAAGGGGATACGCAGTATTTT
CDR3aa: CASSLMSGQGDTQYF

len: 13
d_gene: -
j_gene: TRBJ2-1
v_gene: TRBV7-2
abundance: -
CDR3nt: TGTGCCAGCAGCTTCGATAGAGAGAATGAGCAGTTCTTC
CDR3aa: CASSFDRENEQFF